This T cell receptor (beta chain) comes out of a study of cytomegalovirus exposure and HLA in healthy donors. It was with 60 Vbeta and 13 Jbeta primers that the PCR ran. Sequencing was performed with immunoSEQ multiplex PCR; in TCRdb, only in-frame clones are kept and a portion is missing. The sample yields fewer than 110,000 clones, less than 80% seen once. This CDR3 is built from 15 residues. Germline V lookup: CDR1 MNHEY, CDR2 SVGAGI. V lost 4 bases and J 4 bases, leaving 17 bases between the germline ends. The sequenced material came from PBMCs. The TCR originated in a man aged 25-40 years in good health and CMV-seronegative. The chain recombines TRBV6-5 with TRBJ2-7; weak D call: TRBD1 (6 bases). CDR3 sequence: CASSSLTGSLYEQYF. CDR3 DNA sequence: TGTGCCAGCAGTTCATTGACAGGAAGTTTATACGAGCAGTACTTC.